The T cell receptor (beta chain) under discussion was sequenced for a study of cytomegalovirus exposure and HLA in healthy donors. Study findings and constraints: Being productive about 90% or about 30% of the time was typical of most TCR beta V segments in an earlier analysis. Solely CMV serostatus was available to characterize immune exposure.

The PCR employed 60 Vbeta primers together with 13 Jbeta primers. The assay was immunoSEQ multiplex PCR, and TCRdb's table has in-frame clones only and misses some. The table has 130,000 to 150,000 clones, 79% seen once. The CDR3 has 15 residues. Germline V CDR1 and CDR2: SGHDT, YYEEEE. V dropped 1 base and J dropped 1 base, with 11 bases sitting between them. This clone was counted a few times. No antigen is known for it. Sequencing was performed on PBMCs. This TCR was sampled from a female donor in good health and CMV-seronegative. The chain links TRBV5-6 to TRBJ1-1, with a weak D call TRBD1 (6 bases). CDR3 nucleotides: TGTGCCAGCAGCTTGCCAGGGGACCCGAACACTGAAGCTTTCTTT. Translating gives CASSLPGDPNTEAFF.